The 21 T cell receptor beta chains given below trace back to one sample, sequenced in a study of response to subunit inactivated influenza vaccine. TCRdb independently ran MiXCR on the RT-PCR reads; one entry per CDR3 protein. The sample contains about 540,000 distinct CDR3 sequences, under 25% of which appear only once. The sample was also reused in another study, on T cells expressing NK-cell markers. That work states: UMI-tagged 5'RACE template switching yielded the TCR beta cDNA.

Here the sequenced sample was CD4+ T cells sorted from PBMCs, taken about 12 days after vaccination. Receptors were obtained from a man aged 45-65 years who received an inactivated influenza vaccine.

The chain recombines TRBV12-3 or TRBV12-4 with TRBJ2-7; D might be TRBD1 (5 bases). The CDR3 is made up of 14 amino acids. The ends were cut back, 3 bases at V and 0 bases at J, with 9 bases in the middle. This CDR3 is CASSLGPPSYEQYF. The DNA of the CDR3 is TGTGCCAGCAGTTTGGGGCCACCCTCCTACGAGCAGTACTTC.

The CDR3 DNA follows: TGTGCCAGCAGTCGAAACAGGGACTACAATGAGCAGTTCTTC. Its protein is CASSRNRDYNEQFF. The rearrangement uses TRBV12-3 or TRBV12-4 and TRBJ2-1, with D possibly being TRBD1 (6 bases). The V and J ends lost 5 bases and 3 bases respectively, with 11 bases between them. The CDR3 loop spans 14 amino acids.

The rearrangement joins TRBV6-1 to TRBJ2-7; a weak D match, TRBD2 (6 bases). The germline V gene has CDR1 MNHNS and CDR2 SASEGT. This CDR3 region has 15 residues. Trimming removed 6 bases from V and 3 bases from J, with 18 bases in between. CDR3 amino acids: CASRRSGTANYEQYF. CDR3 sequence (DNA): TGTGCCAGCAGGCGCTCCGGGACTGCCAACTACGAGCAGTACTTC.

The rearrangement joins TRBV12-3 or TRBV12-4 to TRBJ2-3, with 12 bases identical to TRBD2. This CDR3 is 15 amino acids long. The V gene end was trimmed by 6 bases and the J gene end by 1 base; junction bases not matched to a gene: 2. The CDR3: CASRWTSGGTDTQYF. The CDR3 DNA reads TGTGCCAGCAGGTGGACTAGCGGGGGCACAGATACGCAGTATTTT.

This clonotype appeared a few times. This sequence joins TRBV12-3 or TRBV12-4 and TRBJ2-1, with TRBD2 as a possible D gene (5 bases). The CDR3 consists of 14 residues. Trimming removed 0 bases at V and 9 bases at J, with 12 bases between. The CDR3 DNA sequence: TGTGCCAGCAGTTTAGCCGGGAACCGGGGTGAGCAGTTCTTC. As protein: CASSLAGNRGEQFF.

This clonotype was counted only a few times. The V and J genes are TRBV29-1 and TRBJ2-5, with D unclear. Germline V gene lookup returns CDR1 SQVTM and CDR2 ANQGSEA. The CDR3 sequence is 13 residues long. Trimming cost V 4 bases and J 2 bases, with 11 bases left between them. CDR3 in amino acids: CSVGGYKQETQYF. The DNA for the CDR3 is TGCAGCGTTGGCGGATACAAACAAGAGACCCAGTACTTC.

V usage is TRBV6-1 and J usage is TRBJ1-6, with a possible D match to TRBD1 (6 bases). The CDR3 is 15 residues long. Per the germline V gene, CDR1 is MNHNS and CDR2 is SASEGT. V shed 5 bases and J shed 6 bases, with 14 bases lying between them. This CDR3 is CASSPRGGFNSPLHF. Written as DNA, the CDR3 is TGTGCCAGCAGTCCGAGGGGGGGATTTAATTCACCCCTCCACTTT.

This clonotype appeared a few times. The rearrangement links TRBV6-2 or TRBV6-3 to TRBJ2-2, with 7 bases matching TRBD1. V shed 5 bases and J 6 bases; nucleotides not matched to a gene: 3. This CDR3 region has 13 residues. Germline V gene sequence: CDR1 MNHEY, CDR2 SVGEGT. CDR3 nucleotides: TGTGCCAGCAGTACCGGGACAGCCGGGGAGCTGTTTTTT. Its protein product is CASSTGTAGELFF.

CDR3 coding DNA: TGTGCCTGGAGTGGACAGGGCCCGATTTTCTTT. The encoded protein is CAWSGQGPIFF. The chain uses TRBV30 and TRBJ1-1; TRBD1 matches 7 bases. The trim removed 1 base at V and 13 bases at J, leaving 6 bases unmatched. From germline, CDR1 is GTSNPN and CDR2 SVGIG (reference sequence). The CDR3 spans 11 residues.

The J gene is TRBJ2-3, the V gene TRBV30, with 15 bases matching TRBD2. The junction had 3 bases not matched to a gene; V was cut back by 1 base and J by 4 bases. In germline, CDR1 is GTSNPN, CDR2 SVGIG (reference sequence). The CDR3 totals 16 residues. The CDR3 loop is CAWSAGLAGGPDTQYF. DNA of the CDR3: TGTGCCTGGAGTGCGGGACTAGCGGGAGGCCCAGATACGCAGTATTTT.

The genes are TRBV29-1 and TRBJ2-3; 10 bases agree with TRBD1. Trimming at V came to 4 bases and at J to 3 bases, leaving 4 bases not matched to a gene. This CDR3 has 14 amino acids. Germline V lookup: CDR1 SQVTM, CDR2 ANQGSEA. The CDR3 DNA sequence: TGCAGCGTTGGTCGGACAGGGGGGACAGATACGCAGTATTTT. It yields the protein CSVGRTGGTDTQYF.

This clonotype has only a few counts. The genes are TRBV10-3 and TRBJ2-7; TRBD1 matches at 9 bases. Germline trimming cut 10 bases from V and 6 bases from J; bases unmatched to any gene: 7. The CDR3 sequence is 12 residues long. Germline lookup yields CDR1 ENHRY and CDR2 SYGVKD. The DNA of the CDR3 is TGTGCCACGGGACAGGGTACGATCGAGCAGTACTTC. As protein: CATGQGTIEQYF.

This clonotype appeared a few times. The chain recombines TRBV7-8 with TRBJ1-4, with D perhaps matching TRBD1 (6 bases). The length of the CDR3 is 14 residues. V was shortened by 4 bases and J by 8 bases, with 14 bases between the two germline ends. The germline CDR1 and CDR2 sequences are SGHVS and FQNEAQ. CDR3 sequence (DNA): TGTGCCAGCAGCTGGGGGCGGGTAGGGGAAAAACTGTTTTTT. It is translated as CASSWGRVGEKLFF.

The rearrangement links TRBV3-1 to TRBJ1-4, with D uncertain. The ends were cut back, 1 base at V and 8 bases at J, with 5 bases in the middle. This CDR3 spans 12 amino acids. CDR1 LGHDT and CDR2 YNNKEL come from the germline V gene (reference sequence). The CDR3 sequence: CASSQGLEKLFF. DNA for the CDR3: TGTGCCAGCAGCCAAGGGTTGGAAAAACTGTTTTTT.

This sequence joins TRBV11-2 and TRBJ2-2; 8 nucleotides agree with TRBD2. The CDR3 runs 18 residues. V shed 2 bases and J 2 bases; nucleotides not matched to a gene: 10. Germline CDR1 reads SGHAT; CDR2 reads FQNNGV. The CDR3 here is CASSLNPLAGTNTGELFF. As DNA, the CDR3 is TGTGCCAGCAGCTTAAATCCCTTAGCGGGGACCAACACCGGGGAGCTGTTTTTT. The variable domain in full, with the rest retrieved from reference TRBV11-2 and TRBJ2-2, is EAGVAQSPRYKIIEKRQSVAFWCNPISGHATLYWYQQILGQGPKLLIQFQNNGVVDDSQLPKDRFSAERLKGVDSTLKIQPAKLEDSAVYLCASSLNPLAGTNTGELFFGEGSRLTVL.

V is TRBV19 and J is TRBJ2-7; possible D gene TRBD1, 6 bases. The CDR3 extends over 13 amino acids. From germline, CDR1 is LNHDA and CDR2 SQIVND (reference sequence). V was trimmed by 3 bases and J by 5 bases, leaving 11 bases between them. CDR3 region: CASSMLQGHEQYF. CDR3 nucleotide sequence: TGTGCCAGTAGTATGTTACAGGGCCACGAGCAGTACTTC.

The CDR3 DNA reads as TGTGCCAGTTGTGGGGACCCTCCCTACGAGCAGTACTTC. The encoded protein is CASCGDPPYEQYF. The rearrangement uses TRBV25-1 and TRBJ2-7; D is possibly TRBD1 or TRBD2 (5 bases each). Germline CDR1 is MGHDK and CDR2 is SYGVNS. V was clipped by 9 bases and J by 2 bases, with 14 bases between them. The CDR3 runs 13 residues.

The chain employs TRBV28 and TRBJ2-3, with D unresolved. Germline loops: CDR1 MDHEN, CDR2 SYDVKM. This CDR3 comprises 14 residues. The ends were cut back, 6 bases at V and 1 base at J, with 11 bases in the middle. DNA of the CDR3: TGTGCCAGCAGCGCGCCCGACGGCACAGATACGCAGTATTTT. Amino acid sequence: CASSAPDGTDTQYF.

This chain links TRBV6-1 with TRBJ2-3; maybe TRBD1 (6 bases). Germline assignment: CDR1 MNHNS and CDR2 SASEGT. Trimming removed 6 bases at V and 0 bases at J, with 16 bases between. The CDR3 has 16 amino acids. CDR3 coding DNA: TGTGCCAGCAGACCATTCACAGGGTCTAGCACAGATACGCAGTATTTT. This sequence encodes CASRPFTGSSTDTQYF.

The gene calls are TRBV7-2 and TRBJ2-1; 7 bases are a match to TRBD1. This CDR3 is 15 amino acids long. J gave up 7 bases and V 5 bases, and 11 bases lay outside the gene matches. Germline V gene data show CDR1 as SGHTA and CDR2 as FQGNSA. The CDR3, as DNA: TGTGCCAGCAGCCAAGACAGGGCCATAAGAAATGAGCAGTTCTTC. Its protein is CASSQDRAIRNEQFF.

The V call is TRBV5-1, the J call TRBJ1-1; 10 bases are shared with TRBD1. J was trimmed by 6 bases and V by 4 bases; bases with no gene match: 3. Germline CDR1 SGHRS, CDR2 YFSETQ. The CDR3 has 13 amino acids. CDR3 nucleotide sequence: TGCGCCAGCAGCGGCGGGACAGGGGCTGAAGCTTTCTTT. This translates into CASSGGTGAEAFF.